The 15 T cell receptor beta chains in this list originate from one sample, sequenced in a study of spatial heterogeneity in lung cancer. Which antigens these TCRs recognize remains unknown. The study, taken as a whole, reports: How many expanded intratumoral alpha and beta TCRs were present tracked the tumor mutation count, which was a count of nonsynonymous mutations.

TCRdb re-called the 5' RACE reads through MiXCR, storing one row per CDR3 protein. The sample lists fewer than 9,000 distinct CDR3 sequences, about 19% occurring once. Time point noted: sample taken at primary tumor resection. Source: lung tumor tissue, taken at surgery. The receptors shown here come from a female donor with early-stage non-small cell lung cancer.

The chain combines TRBV5-1 with TRBJ1-4, with TRBD1 identical over 11 bases. The ends lost 0 bases at V and 10 bases at J; junction bases unmatched: 5. CDR1 and CDR2 from the germline V gene are SGHRS and YFSETQ. The CDR3 runs 15 residues. CDR3 sequence (DNA): TGCGCCAGCAGCTTGGATAGGACAGGGGGCGGAAAACTGTTTTTT. Its protein product is CASSLDRTGGGKLFF.

The chain recombines TRBV7-9 with TRBJ1-6, with 9 bases lining up with TRBD1. The junction had 5 bases not matched to a gene; V was cut back by 6 bases and J by 8 bases. The germline V gene has CDR1 SEHNR and CDR2 FQNEAQ (reference sequence). CDR3 length: 14 amino acids. The CDR3 region is CASRMDRGDSPLHF. The DNA for the CDR3 is TGTGCCAGCAGGATGGACAGGGGAGATTCACCCCTCCACTTT.

This chain joins TRBV1 and TRBJ2-1; the DNA was not used to check the table's D call, TRBD2. TRBV1 is recorded as a pseudogene. The length of the CDR3 is 18 residues. CDR3 bases: TGCACCAGCAGCCACCCCTCCCCTCTAGCGGGGTTCTACAATGAGCAGTTCTTC. This codes for CTSSHPSPLAGFYNEQFF.

The genes are TRBV27 and TRBJ2-2; 7 bases are a match to TRBD2. With 10 bases clipped from V and 1 base from J, the junction kept 9 bases outside the gene matches. Germline CDR1 reads MNHEY; CDR2 reads SMNVEV (reference sequence). CDR3 size: 15 residues. Here the CDR3 DNA reads TGTGCCACCCTAAATCAGCGGGGGAACACCGGGGAGCTGTTTTTT. Protein: CATLNQRGNTGELFF.

This clonotype was counted only a few times. The chain couples TRBV7-6 to TRBJ2-3; D remains ambiguous. The CDR3 extends over 12 amino acids. Between the trimmed V and J ends, which lost 5 bases and 11 bases, there was a span of 14 bases. Germline V gene lookup returns CDR1 SGHVS and CDR2 FNYEAQ. The CDR3: CASSGALMVQYF. The CDR3 nucleotides read TGTGCCAGCAGCGGCGCGTTAATGGTGCAGTATTTT. The full variable domain, in which reference TRBV7-6 and TRBJ2-3 provide the parts outside the CDR3, is GAGVSQSPRYKVTKRGQDVALRCDPISGHVSLYWYRQALGQGPEFLTYFNYEAQQDKSGLPNDRFSAERPEGSISTLTIQRTEQRDSAMYRCASSGALMVQYFGPGTRLTVL.

This clonotype occurred a few times. The chain is built from TRBV6-2 or TRBV6-3 and TRBJ1-5; D remains unclear. The V end was cut by 5 bases, the J end by 1 base, with 12 bases between. CDR1 is MNHEY, CDR2 SVGEGT, per germline. The CDR3 loop spans 15 amino acids. CDR3 amino acids: CASSQRWKSNQPQHF. The CDR3 nucleotides read TGTGCCAGCAGTCAACGGTGGAAAAGCAATCAGCCCCAGCATTTT.

This clonotype was counted only a few times. V usage is TRBV21-1 and J usage is TRBJ1-1; no check of the table's D call, TRBD1, against the DNA was made. TRBV21-1 is labeled a pseudogene. There are 14 residues in the CDR3. The CDR3: CASSKTGDLTEAFF. DNA for the CDR3: TGTGCCAGCAGCAAGACAGGGGACTTGACTGAAGCTTTCTTT.

The chain joins TRBV11-3 to TRBJ2-7; 8 positions agree with TRBD1. Per germline, CDR1 SGHNT and CDR2 YENEEA. The J segment lost 3 bases and the V segment lost 4 bases, leaving 8 bases of the junction unmatched. This CDR3 spans 15 amino acids. The chain's CDR3 is CASSSGGAKNYEQYF. The CDR3 DNA sequence: TGTGCCAGCAGCTCAGGGGGCGCGAAAAACTACGAGCAGTACTTC.

The gene calls are TRBV12-3 or TRBV12-4 and TRBJ1-5, with D tentatively TRBD1 (5 bases). The CDR3 has 16 residues. Trimming took 6 bases from V and 2 from J, leaving 17 bases between them. As DNA, the CDR3 is TGTGCCAGCAGCCCTACGGGGGGAGGGGGCAATCAGCCCCAGCATTTT. Protein: CASSPTGGGGNQPQHF.

This chain joins TRBV6-1 and TRBJ2-1; 7 bases agree with TRBD1. The CDR3 length is 14 residues. Looked up from germline, CDR1 is MNHNS and CDR2 is SASEGT. Trimming cost V 1 base and J 6 bases; bases outside gene matches: 3. CDR3 nucleotides: TGTGCCAGCAGTGAAGGATACAGGGGCAATGAGCAGTTCTTC. Encoded protein: CASSEGYRGNEQFF.

By share, this clonotype counts as medium-sized. The genes are TRBV5-4 and TRBJ1-1; D call uncertain. CDR1 SGHNT and CDR2 YYREEE come from the germline V gene (reference sequence). The V end lost 1 base, the J end lost 6 bases, and 10 bases lay between the germline ends. The CDR3 is 13 amino acids. CDR3 loop: CASSLLPRAEAFF. DNA of the CDR3: TGTGCCAGCAGCTTGCTCCCAAGGGCTGAAGCTTTCTTT. The full variable domain, rest sourced from reference TRBV5-4 and TRBJ1-1, is ETGVTQSPTHLIKTRGQQVTLRCSSQSGHNTVSWYQQALGQGPQFIFQYYREEENGRGNFPPRFSGLQFPNYSSELNVNALELDDSALYLCASSLLPRAEAFFGQGTRLTVV.

This clonotype is categorized as medium-sized. The chain carries TRBV19 and TRBJ2-7; D remains ambiguous. This CDR3 contains 16 residues. The V gene's germline CDR1 is LNHDA and CDR2 SQIVND (reference sequence). V gave up 1 base and J gave up 3 bases, with 16 bases separating them. In DNA, the CDR3 is TGTGCCAGTAGTATAGCCTCAGGTTCCGGCAACTACGAGCAGTACTTC. Protein sequence: CASSIASGSGNYEQYF.

The rearrangement uses TRBV10-3 and TRBJ2-3; D gene unclear. The CDR3 is made up of 15 amino acids. Germline V gene sequence: CDR1 ENHRY, CDR2 SYGVKD. V lost 10 bases, J lost 0 bases, and 17 bases lay in between. The CDR3 nucleotides read TGTGCCACCAGACCCGGCGGTGCTAGCACAGATACGCAGTATTTT. This gives the protein CATRPGGASTDTQYF.

This sequence joins TRBV29-1 and TRBJ1-2; D gene unclear. Per the germline V gene, CDR1 is SQVTM and CDR2 is ANQGSEA. Trimming stripped 8 bases from V and 6 bases from J, with 13 bases between. The CDR3 length is 11 residues. The CDR3 region is CSLSGGDGYTF. DNA of the CDR3: TGCAGCCTCTCAGGAGGTGATGGCTACACCTTC.

This clonotype rates as medium-sized. The J gene is TRBJ2-2, the V gene TRBV7-9, with 8 nucleotides matching TRBD1. CDR3 length equals 17 residues. The germline V gene encodes CDR1 SEHNR and CDR2 FQNEAQ (reference sequence). V dropped 11 bases and J dropped 5; count of bases not matched to a gene: 19. CDR3 nucleotides: TGTGCCGGTCCGAAGGGCCGGACAGGGAAGTGGACCGGGGAGCTGTTTTTT. It is translated as CAGPKGRTGKWTGELFF.